Listed below are T cell receptor beta chains from one sample, sequenced in a study of cytomegalovirus exposure and HLA in healthy donors. Sequencing used immunoSEQ multiplex PCR; TCRdb keeps in-frame clones, though not all of them. The top ten hold around 1.5% of the sample, which has 150,000 or so clones, 65% to 75% seen once. The source material was PBMCs. These receptors were taken from a girl aged 10 to 17 in good health and CMV-seronegative. Each CDR3 is given with its conserved first and last residue. A D gene is named only where the DNA matches it firmly. Size is omitted from some rows. Given values are once, few, many or a class for expanded clones.

d_gene: .
v_gene: TRBV19
abundance: .
j_gene: TRBJ2-1
CDR3nt: TGTGCCAGTAGCTTCAGCGGATTCTCCTACAATGAGCAGTTCTTC
CDR3aa: CASSFSGFSYNEQFF

d_gene: TRBD1
v_gene: TRBV7-9
abundance: .
j_gene: TRBJ2-5
CDR3nt: TGTGCCAGCAGCTTGACACAGGGGACCGGAGAGACCCAGTACTTC
CDR3aa: CASSLTQGTGETQYF

d_gene: .
v_gene: TRBV7-9
abundance: .
j_gene: TRBJ1-4
CDR3nt: TGTGCCAGCAGCCCGAGGGTCCCTTCACCTGCAGCTAATGAAAAACTGTTTTTT
CDR3aa: CASSPRVPSPAANEKLFF

d_gene: .
v_gene: TRBV9
abundance: .
j_gene: TRBJ1-4
CDR3nt: TGTGCCAGCAGCGTAACTTGGGGGCGTCGGGAAAAACTGTTTTTT
CDR3aa: CASSVTWGRREKLFF

d_gene: TRBD1
v_gene: TRBV29-1
abundance: .
j_gene: TRBJ1-1
CDR3nt: TGCAGCGCCGCAGGGGGCTGGGGCACTGGAGCTTTCTTT
CDR3aa: CSAAGGWGTGAFF

d_gene: TRBD1
v_gene: TRBV11-2
abundance: few
j_gene: TRBJ1-1
CDR3nt: TGTGCCAGCAGCTTAGCCCGCGGACAGGGGACCACTGAAGCTTTCTTT
CDR3aa: CASSLARGQGTTEAFF

d_gene: .
v_gene: TRBV6-1
abundance: .
j_gene: TRBJ2-1
CDR3nt: TGTGCCGAGGGGGGGGCCTGGGATGAGCAGTTCTTC
CDR3aa: CAEGGAWDEQFF

d_gene: .
v_gene: TRBV5-1
abundance: .
j_gene: TRBJ1-2
CDR3nt: TGCGCCAGCAGCGCAGCAAGGGAGAGCTATGGCTACACCTTC
CDR3aa: CASSAARESYGYTF

d_gene: TRBD2
v_gene: TRBV13
abundance: .
j_gene: TRBJ2-2
CDR3nt: TGTGCCAGCAGCTTAGCATCCCGGCTAGCGGAAAACACCGGGGAGCTGTTTTTT
CDR3aa: CASSLASRLAENTGELFF

d_gene: .
v_gene: TRBV6-6
abundance: few
j_gene: TRBJ2-1
CDR3nt: TGTGCCAGTTATATAGCGGCGGATGAGCAGTTCTTC
CDR3aa: CASYIAADEQFF

d_gene: TRBD1
v_gene: TRBV6-5
abundance: few
j_gene: TRBJ2-7
CDR3nt: TGTGCCAGCAGTTACTTAGGCAGGGGGCTCAGCTACGAGCAGTACTTC
CDR3aa: CASSYLGRGLSYEQYF

d_gene: .
v_gene: TRBV19
abundance: .
j_gene: TRBJ1-2
CDR3nt: TGTGCCAGTAGTATAGTATTAGGGCAGGACATATATGGCTACACCTTC
CDR3aa: CASSIVLGQDIYGYTF

d_gene: .
v_gene: TRBV7-9
abundance: .
j_gene: TRBJ2-7
CDR3nt: TGTGCCAGCAGCGATACAGGTTCAAGGCAGTACTTC
CDR3aa: CASSDTGSRQYF

d_gene: .
v_gene: TRBV7-9
abundance: .
j_gene: TRBJ2-1
CDR3nt: TGTGCCAGCAGCTTAGCGGGGAGCCAAGTCTACTACCGTGAGCAGTTCTTC
CDR3aa: CASSLAGSQVYYREQFF

d_gene: .
v_gene: TRBV5-1
abundance: .
j_gene: TRBJ1-1
CDR3nt: TGCGCCAGCAGTTCAAATACCGTAGGAGGTGGCACTGAAGCTTTCTTT
CDR3aa: CASSSNTVGGGTEAFF

d_gene: .
v_gene: TRBV27
abundance: .
j_gene: TRBJ1-6
CDR3nt: TGTGCCACCGCCCCTGAGAGCAATTCACCCCTCCACTTT
CDR3aa: CATAPESNSPLHF

d_gene: .
v_gene: TRBV7-9
abundance: .
j_gene: TRBJ1-2
CDR3nt: TGTGCCAGCAGCTTTAGTTCTGGGCTTTACTATGGCTACACCTTC
CDR3aa: CASSFSSGLYYGYTF

d_gene: TRBD2
v_gene: TRBV9
abundance: .
j_gene: TRBJ2-3
CDR3nt: TGTGCCAGCAGCGTATCTAGCGGGGGGGCCAGAGATACGCAGTATTTT
CDR3aa: CASSVSSGGARDTQYF

d_gene: .
v_gene: TRBV7-9
abundance: once
j_gene: TRBJ1-1
CDR3nt: TGTGCCAGCCGGAGGGGGGGTTCGAACACTGAAGCTTTCTTT
CDR3aa: CASRRGGSNTEAFF

d_gene: .
v_gene: TRBV9
abundance: .
j_gene: TRBJ2-3
CDR3nt: TGTGCCAGCAGCGTAGAGGGCAGGGGCACAGATACGCAGTATTTT
CDR3aa: CASSVEGRGTDTQYF

d_gene: TRBD1
v_gene: TRBV5-4
abundance: once
j_gene: TRBJ1-2
CDR3nt: TGTGCCAGCAGCCAAGGACAGGGCAACGTAGAAGGCTACACCTTC
CDR3aa: CASSQGQGNVEGYTF

d_gene: TRBD1
v_gene: TRBV29-1
abundance: .
j_gene: TRBJ1-2
CDR3nt: TGCAGCACCCGGTCCTGGACAGGGGGCAAGTATGGCTACACCTTC
CDR3aa: CSTRSWTGGKYGYTF

d_gene: TRBD1
v_gene: TRBV19
abundance: .
j_gene: TRBJ2-7
CDR3nt: TGTGCCAGTAGTACCCGACAGGGGGTGTTCGAGCAGTACTTC
CDR3aa: CASSTRQGVFEQYF

d_gene: TRBD1
v_gene: TRBV7-8
abundance: few
j_gene: TRBJ1-2
CDR3nt: TGTGCCAGCAGCTTAGCGCAGGGGGGCAGGGCCCATGGCTACACCTTC
CDR3aa: CASSLAQGGRAHGYTF

d_gene: TRBD2
v_gene: TRBV5-1
abundance: .
j_gene: TRBJ2-3
CDR3nt: TGCGCCAGCAGCTTATACGGGACTAGCGTGAGTGATACGCAGTATTTT
CDR3aa: CASSLYGTSVSDTQYF

d_gene: .
v_gene: TRBV5-1
abundance: .
j_gene: TRBJ1-5
CDR3nt: TGCGCCAGCAGCCCGGGGGGGGGCTTGAGCAATCAGCCCCAGCATTTT
CDR3aa: CASSPGGGLSNQPQHF

d_gene: .
v_gene: TRBV4-1
abundance: .
j_gene: TRBJ2-1
CDR3nt: TGCGCCAGCAGCCAAGCGGCGGGGGCCTATTACAATGAGCAGTTCTTC
CDR3aa: CASSQAAGAYYNEQFF

d_gene: TRBD1
v_gene: TRBV2
abundance: .
j_gene: TRBJ2-5
CDR3nt: TGTGCCACCGCAGGGACAGGATACCAAGAGACCCAGTACTTC
CDR3aa: CATAGTGYQETQYF

d_gene: .
v_gene: TRBV5-1
abundance: once
j_gene: TRBJ2-7
CDR3nt: TGCGCCAGCAGATCCCGTCAGGGGTACGAGCAGTACTTC
CDR3aa: CASRSRQGYEQYF

d_gene: .
v_gene: TRBV5-1
abundance: .
j_gene: TRBJ2-3
CDR3nt: TGCGCCAGCACTCTGGGCGGGGCAGATACGCAGTATTTT
CDR3aa: CASTLGGADTQYF

d_gene: TRBD1
v_gene: TRBV27
abundance: .
j_gene: TRBJ2-1
CDR3nt: TGTGCCAGCAGTTTGGGGACAGGGATAAGTTACAATGAGCAGTTCTTC
CDR3aa: CASSLGTGISYNEQFF

d_gene: .
v_gene: TRBV5-6
abundance: .
j_gene: TRBJ2-1
CDR3nt: TGTGCCAGCAGCCTCCTGGCGGGAAGCTCCTACAATGAGCAGTTCTTC
CDR3aa: CASSLLAGSSYNEQFF

d_gene: .
v_gene: TRBV30
abundance: .
j_gene: TRBJ2-3
CDR3nt: TGTGCCTGGACGGGGACGGGGGATACAGATACGCAGTATTTT
CDR3aa: CAWTGTGDTDTQYF

d_gene: .
v_gene: TRBV7-9
abundance: .
j_gene: TRBJ1-1
CDR3nt: TGTGCCAGCAGCTTCTCGGACAGATACACTGAAGCTTTCTTT
CDR3aa: CASSFSDRYTEAFF

d_gene: .
v_gene: TRBV14
abundance: .
j_gene: TRBJ2-3
CDR3nt: TGTGCCAGCTCCTTGGACAGTAGAGATACGCAGTATTTT
CDR3aa: CASSLDSRDTQYF

d_gene: .
v_gene: TRBV25-1
abundance: .
j_gene: TRBJ2-7
CDR3nt: TGTGCCAGCATTGGGGGCGGATACGAGCAGTACTTC
CDR3aa: CASIGGGYEQYF

d_gene: .
v_gene: TRBV2
abundance: .
j_gene: TRBJ1-5
CDR3nt: TGTGCCAGCAGTGAATCAGGGGTGAGGCGTCAGCCCCAGCATTTT
CDR3aa: CASSESGVRRQPQHF

d_gene: .
v_gene: TRBV5-5
abundance: .
j_gene: TRBJ2-7
CDR3nt: TGTGCCAGCAGCTGGCCGGTGGTGGGAAGCACTCGGGGAGGGCAGTACTTC
CDR3aa: CASSWPVVGSTRGGQYF

d_gene: TRBD2
v_gene: TRBV29-1
abundance: .
j_gene: TRBJ2-3
CDR3nt: TGCAGCTTCGTTCTAGCGGGGGCCCTTTCATCCACAGATACGCAGTATTTT
CDR3aa: CSFVLAGALSSTDTQYF

d_gene: .
v_gene: TRBV9
abundance: .
j_gene: TRBJ1-1
CDR3nt: TGTGCCAGCAGCGTAGGCGGGGCGGGTAACACTGAAGCTTTCTTT
CDR3aa: CASSVGGAGNTEAFF

d_gene: .
v_gene: TRBV30
abundance: .
j_gene: TRBJ2-2
CDR3nt: TGTGCCTGGATGGGGGGGAACACCGGGGAGCTGTTTTTT
CDR3aa: CAWMGGNTGELFF

d_gene: TRBD1
v_gene: TRBV5-4
abundance: few
j_gene: TRBJ2-7
CDR3nt: TGTGCCAGCAGCTCGGGACAGTCAAGCTCCTACGAGCAGTACTTC
CDR3aa: CASSSGQSSSYEQYF

d_gene: TRBD2
v_gene: TRBV4-1
abundance: few
j_gene: TRBJ2-5
CDR3nt: TGCGCCAGCAGCCAAGAGGGAGGACTAGCGGGATGGGAGACCCAGTACTTC
CDR3aa: CASSQEGGLAGWETQYF

d_gene: TRBD2
v_gene: TRBV7-9
abundance: .
j_gene: TRBJ2-3
CDR3nt: TGTGCCAGCACCGGTACTAGCGGGGCTTCCACAGATACGCAGTATTTT
CDR3aa: CASTGTSGASTDTQYF

d_gene: .
v_gene: TRBV9
abundance: .
j_gene: TRBJ1-5
CDR3nt: TGTGCCAGCAGCGTAGGGGGCCTTAGCAATCAGCCCCAGCATTTT
CDR3aa: CASSVGGLSNQPQHF

d_gene: .
v_gene: TRBV5-1
abundance: .
j_gene: TRBJ1-1
CDR3nt: TGCGCCAGCAGCTTGGCAAGGGGTCCTGAAGCTTTCTTT
CDR3aa: CASSLARGPEAFF

d_gene: .
v_gene: TRBV18
abundance: once
j_gene: TRBJ2-5
CDR3nt: TGTGCCAGCTTCAGTGCCGGGGTGGAGACCCAGTACTTC
CDR3aa: CASFSAGVETQYF

d_gene: .
v_gene: TRBV14
abundance: .
j_gene: TRBJ1-1
CDR3nt: TGTGCCAGCAGCCCGACGACCAGGGCCCGTACTGAAGCTTTCTTT
CDR3aa: CASSPTTRARTEAFF

d_gene: .
v_gene: TRBV29-1
abundance: .
j_gene: TRBJ2-7
CDR3nt: TGCAGCGCCTCAAGGGGGTCGAGCTCCTACGAGCAGTACTTC
CDR3aa: CSASRGSSSYEQYF

d_gene: TRBD1
v_gene: TRBV7-9
abundance: .
j_gene: TRBJ2-7
CDR3nt: TGTGCCAGCAGCAGGGACAGAAACTACGAGCAGTACTTC
CDR3aa: CASSRDRNYEQYF

d_gene: TRBD2
v_gene: TRBV5-6
abundance: .
j_gene: TRBJ2-1
CDR3nt: TGTGCCAGCAGCTGGGGACTAGCGGGGGGGATCAATGAGCAGTTCTTC
CDR3aa: CASSWGLAGGINEQFF

d_gene: .
v_gene: TRBV6-4
abundance: .
j_gene: TRBJ1-2
CDR3nt: TGTGCCAGTAATGGCTACACCTTC
CDR3aa: CASNGYTF

d_gene: .
v_gene: TRBV27
abundance: .
j_gene: TRBJ2-1
CDR3nt: TGTGCCAGCAGTTTAGCGGAGACGAGGCCCAATGAGCAGTTCTTC
CDR3aa: CASSLAETRPNEQFF

d_gene: .
v_gene: TRBV5-1
abundance: .
j_gene: TRBJ1-1
CDR3nt: TGCGCCAGCAGCTTGAGTTCAGCGCAGAACTTGGGCACTGAAGCTTTCTTT
CDR3aa: CASSLSSAQNLGTEAFF